What follows are 12 T cell receptor beta chains derived from one specimen sequenced in a study of OX40 agonist ivuxolimab in advanced cancers. Assay: immunoSEQ multiplex PCR; the TCRdb copy retains only in-frame clones and omits some. The sample shows roughly 76,000 clones, 85% to 90% of them seen only once. The sequencing used CD4+ or CD8+ T cells sorted from blood, collected in a trial of the OX40 agonist ivuxolimab. Source of these receptors: an adult with an advanced solid tumor such as melanoma, head and neck, liver or kidney cancer.

This clone was detected once. The gene calls are TRBV19 and TRBJ2-1, with 7 bases aligning to TRBD2. The CDR3 consists of 15 residues. Germline assignment: CDR1 LNHDA and CDR2 SQIVND (reference sequence). V was pared by 6 bases and J by 7 bases, with 12 bases of the junction left unmatched. CDR3 nucleotides: TGTGCCAGTAGACCCCCCGGGACTACCGGGAATGAGCAGTTCTTC. Protein: CASRPPGTTGNEQFF. Full variable domain (remainder filled in from reference TRBV19 and TRBJ2-1): DGGITQSPKYLFRKEGQNVTLSCEQNLNHDAMYWYRQDPGQGLRLIYYSQIVNDFQKGDIAEGYSVSREKKESFPLTVTSAQKNPTAFYLCASRPPGTTGNEQFFGPGTRLTVL.

The gene calls are TRBV5-4 and TRBJ2-5, with TRBD2 matching 7 bases. CDR3 length: 15 residues. J was trimmed by 5 bases and V by 4 bases; bases with no gene match: 11. Per germline, CDR1 SGHNT and CDR2 YYREEE (reference sequence). CDR3 bases: TGTGCCAGCAGCCTTCAAGCGGGGCCGGGGGAGACCCAGTACTTC. Its translation is CASSLQAGPGETQYF.

Comment on this clone: Other DNA sequences from this sample encode an identical CDR3 as well. This rearrangement joins TRBV9 to TRBJ2-5; D is perhaps TRBD1 (5 bases). The ends were cut back, 4 bases at V and 1 base at J, with 11 bases in the middle. CDR1 and CDR2 from the germline V gene are SGDLS and YYNGEE. CDR3 size: 14 residues. This CDR3 reads CASSSRQIQETQYF. DNA of the CDR3: TGTGCCAGCAGCTCCCGACAGATCCAAGAGACCCAGTACTTC. Drawing the rest from reference TRBV9 and TRBJ2-5, the complete variable domain is DSGVTQTPKHLITATGQRVTLRCSPRSGDLSVYWYQQSLDQGLQFLIQYYNGEERAKGNILERFSAQQFPDLHSELNLSSLELGDSALYFCASSSRQIQETQYFGPGTRLLVL.

This chain uses TRBV7-3 with TRBJ2-3; D is tentatively TRBD1 or TRBD2 (5 bases each). V was pared by 5 bases and J by 6 bases, with 9 bases between. This CDR3 has 12 amino acids. CDR1 is SGHTA and CDR2 is FQGTGA in the germline V gene. In DNA form, the CDR3 reads TGTGCCAGCAGCGAGGGGTCGGATACGCAGTATTTT. It encodes CASSEGSDTQYF.

In its sample, this clone was seen once. The gene calls are TRBV4-1 and TRBJ2-7, with D unresolved. This CDR3 is 17 amino acids long. Germline V CDR1 and CDR2: MGHRA, YSYEKL. Between the trimmed V and J ends, which lost 1 base and 2 bases, there was a span of 18 bases. CDR3 in amino acids: CASSQVLKPITPYEQYF. CDR3 sequence (DNA): TGCGCCAGCAGCCAAGTCCTCAAGCCAATCACGCCCTACGAGCAGTACTTC.

The V gene is TRBV7-9, the J gene TRBJ2-6; 10 nucleotides agree with TRBD2. Trimming cost V 8 bases and J 0 bases; bases outside gene matches: 4. Germline V gives CDR1 SEHNR, CDR2 FQNEAQ (reference sequence). This CDR3 spans 16 amino acids. The CDR3 bases are TGTGCCAGCGCCGTAGCGGGGGGCTCTGGGGCCAACGTCCTGACTTTC. It codes for CASAVAGGSGANVLTF.

This chain links TRBV18 with TRBJ1-2; TRBD1 agrees at 8 bases. This CDR3 contains 13 residues. Per germline, CDR1 KGHSH and CDR2 LQKENI. V was pared by 3 bases and J by 9 bases, with 6 bases of the junction left unmatched. The CDR3 coding sequence is TGTGCCAGCTCACCCGGACAGGGTGGCCGCTACACCTTC. Its translation is CASSPGQGGRYTF. The whole variable domain, filled in from reference TRBV18 and TRBJ1-2, reads NAGVMQNPRHLVRRRGQEARLRCSPMKGHSHVYWYRQLPEEGLKFMVYLQKENIIDESGMPKERFSAEFPKEGPSILRIQQVVRGDSAAYFCASSPGQGGRYTFGSGTRLTVV.

The rearrangement uses TRBV10-2 and TRBJ1-2, with 7 nucleotides matching TRBD1. Trimming removed 5 bases from V and 5 bases from J; junction bases left unmatched: 11. CDR1 WSHSY and CDR2 SAAADI come from the germline V gene. CDR3 size: 15 residues. CDR3 nucleotide sequence: TGCGCCAGCAGTCTGGACAGGCGGGTTGTGTATGGCTACACCTTC. Protein product: CASSLDRRVVYGYTF.

This rearrangement joins TRBV5-1 to TRBJ2-1; 7 bases match TRBD2. Unmatched junction bases numbered 10, after V lost 7 bases and J lost 6 bases. CDR1 is SGHRS, CDR2 YFSETQ, per germline. The length of the CDR3 is 14 residues. The CDR3 here is CASLPVPGGNEQFF. As DNA, the CDR3 is TGCGCCAGCCTTCCCGTCCCGGGGGGCAATGAGCAGTTCTTC.

This sequence joins TRBV5-1 and TRBJ2-3, with D hard to call. The CDR3 spans 12 residues. V gave up 4 bases and J gave up 5 bases, with 8 bases separating them. Per germline, CDR1 SGHRS and CDR2 YFSETQ. The CDR3 reads CASSPNRDTQYF. As DNA, the CDR3 is TGCGCCAGCAGCCCGAACAGAGATACGCAGTATTTT.

This CDR3 is CASSHPSYEQYF. For the CDR3, the DNA is TGTGCCAGCAGCCATCCCTCCTACGAGCAGTACTTC. The chain uses TRBV7-2 and TRBJ2-7, with unresolved D. V lost 5 bases and J 0 bases, leaving 5 bases between the germline ends. Germline values: CDR1 SGHTA, CDR2 FQGNSA. CDR3 size: 12 residues.

This clone was found once. CDR3: CASSLGGARRGTEAFF. In DNA form, the CDR3 reads TGTGCCAGCAGCTTGGGGGGTGCACGACGCGGCACTGAAGCTTTCTTT. V gene TRBV5-6 combines with J gene TRBJ1-1; D not certain. CDR1 and CDR2 from the germline V gene are SGHDT and YYEEEE. The germline V and J ends were trimmed by 0 bases and 4 bases, with 16 bases remaining between them. This CDR3 contains 16 residues.